The TCR beta chain under discussion was sequenced for a study of Ad26.COV2.S vaccination and SARS-CoV-2 variants (dated by TCRdb to the early 2020s). With respect to the entire study: Donors in the vaccine arm were drawn from COV1001, a multicentre, randomized, double-blind, placebo-controlled phase I-IIa trial testing Ad26.COV2.S in healthy adults. Ad26.COV2.S was administered intramuscularly at 5 x 10^10 or 1 x 10^11 viral particles, either as a single shot or as two shots given 56 days apart. TCRbeta repertoire sequencing served as the tool for gauging how specific and how broad the SARS-CoV-2-reactive T cell receptors were following Ad26.COV2.S vaccination. A total of some 30 samples were included in the TCR-sequenced set, comprising some 20 Ad26.COV2.S vaccine recipients, 5 placebo recipients and 8 SARS-CoV-2 convalescent individuals. Trial participants were randomized into five groups of five: low-dose or high-dose Ad26.COV2.S given once or twice, or placebo on both occasions. Investigators did not know the trial group allocation while performing experiments and assessing outcomes.

TCRbeta CDR3 regions were sequenced with the immunoSEQ Assay. After extraction, genomic DNA underwent amplification by bias-controlled multiplex PCR, followed by high-throughput sequencing. In the original analysis: To quantify the absolute abundance of every unique TCRbeta CDR3 region, sequences were collapsed and filtered. Usable DNA was measured by amplifying reference genes present in all nucleated cells, and TCRbeta template counts were normalized to that usable DNA to estimate T cell fraction. Repertoire TCRs were annotated as SARS-CoV-2-specific when V gene, CDR3 amino acid sequence and J gene were exactly matched to a known reactive TCR set. The reference SARS-CoV-2 TCR set came from MIRA and was filtered for enrichment in COVID-19-positive ImmuneCODE repertoires, removing public or cross-reactive TCRs. Using the MIRA antigens, annotated TCRs were further analysed by specific ORF or by position within an ORF. Depth was the summed frequency of annotated unique rearrangements, while breadth was defined as annotated unique rearrangements over total unique productive rearrangements. Two-sided Wilcoxon rank-sum tests were used to compare TCR breadth between groups. TCRdb mirrors the immuneACCESS table, restricted to in-frame sequences. Some clones are absent from its copies; in checked studies, under half trace to an unresolved V gene, and the reason for the others is unknown. From that table come the V and J calls and clone size; the DNA was used to work out D and trimming. In this sample the table shows about 480,000 clones, around 85% of which occur a single time. Jointly, the top ten make up about 13% of the sample.

In regard to this clone: Its specific antigen is unknown. The record has no base qualities; no much larger clone is one base away.

The CDR3, cysteine through phenylalanine, is 13 amino acids long. Only the CDR3 part of the read is kept: 39 bases, read in frame from the first base. From the germline V gene, CDR1 is MDHEN and CDR2 is SYDVKM. V sheds 4 bases and J sheds 6 bases, leaving 13 bases between their ends. Per the publication, the treatment or condition label means: roughly 19 received Ad26.COV2.S at low or high dose, single or two shots; roughly five received placebo; per-sample allocation not given. For vaccine and placebo recipients, the sequenced repertoires came from samples collected on day 63 after the first injection. Cohort 1b enrolled 20 to 30 adults aged 18-55 years at a single site in Boston, USA, between 29 July and 7 August 2020. As a vaccine, Ad26.COV2.S was a replication-incompetent adenovirus type 26 vector that expressed a prefusion-stabilized SARS-CoV-2 spike protein derived from the original Wuhan strain.

What the work shows at the level of the full study, not this receptor alone: Ad26.COV2.S recipients had higher spike-specific TCR breadth than placebo recipients (P = 0.0014). Substantial breadth of spike-specific CD8+ and CD4+ T cell responses was reported after vaccination. The study lacked the statistical power to compare responses across vaccine doses or regimens. According to the authors, total T cell responses may have been underestimated by the TCR breadth and depth analyses. Non-spike TCR breadth was comparable between vaccine and placebo recipients, consistent with the vaccine containing only spike.

The chain is encoded by TRBV28 joined to TRBJ2-7; the D segment could be TRBD1, given 6 matching bases. Specimen: peripheral blood, collected in a trial of Ad26.COV2.S vaccine versus placebo. The receptor comes from a person between 18 and 60 years old who received the Ad26.COV2.S COVID-19 vaccine or a placebo. In nucleotide form, the sequence is TGTGCCAGCAGTTACCAGGGGTCGGGCGAGCAGTACTTC. Protein translation: CASSYQGSGEQYF.